This T cell receptor (beta chain) came from a study of blood T cell repertoires in COVID-19. Study summary: Sample material is recorded as cDNA or gDNA derived from T cells, B-cell-depleted T cells, or PBMCs.

The V gene's germline CDR1 is SGHAT and CDR2 FQNNGV. This CDR3 spans 17 amino acids. V lost 5 bases to trimming and J lost 0 bases; unmatched junction nucleotides: 7. The method was immunoSEQ multiplex PCR; TCRdb's version includes in-frame clones alone and lacks a portion of them. The sample lists about 94,000 clones; around 87% were seen once. The chain carries TRBV11-2 and TRBJ2-6; 7 bases fit TRBD2. Sequenced sample: peripheral blood. The source of this sequence is a woman of 80 years or more with acute or convalescent COVID-19. CDR3 sequence reads: CASSARLARSGANVLTF. Here the CDR3 DNA reads TGTGCCAGCAGCGCCAGACTAGCTCGCTCTGGGGCCAACGTCCTGACTTTC.